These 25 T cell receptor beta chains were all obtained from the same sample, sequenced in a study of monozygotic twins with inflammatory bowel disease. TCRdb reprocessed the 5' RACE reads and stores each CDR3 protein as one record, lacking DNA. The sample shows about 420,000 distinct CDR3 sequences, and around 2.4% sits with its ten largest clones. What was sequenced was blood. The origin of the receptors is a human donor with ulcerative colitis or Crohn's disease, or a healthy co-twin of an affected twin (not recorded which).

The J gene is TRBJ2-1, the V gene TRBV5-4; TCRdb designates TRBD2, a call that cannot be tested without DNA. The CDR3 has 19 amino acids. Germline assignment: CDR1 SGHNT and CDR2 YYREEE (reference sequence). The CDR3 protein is CASSLWALYDSGIINEQFF.

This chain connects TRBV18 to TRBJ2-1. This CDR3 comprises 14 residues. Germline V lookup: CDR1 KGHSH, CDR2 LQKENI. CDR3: CASSPDPNYNEQFF.

Here the CDR3 reads CASSGPWPTEAFF. The chain links TRBV7-2 to TRBJ1-1; TCRdb's D gene call, TRBD1, goes unchecked for lack of DNA. Germline values: CDR1 SGHTA, CDR2 FQGNSA. The CDR3 totals 13 residues. Complete variable domain (other parts from reference TRBV7-2 and TRBJ1-1): GAGVSQSPSNKVTEKGKDVELRCDPISGHTALYWYRQSLGQGLEFLIYFQGNSAPDKSGLPSDRFSAERTGGSVSTLTIQRTQQEDSAVYLCASSGPWPTEAFFGQGTRLTVV.

The CDR3 reads CALGRVLSGANVLTF. V usage is TRBV7-6 and J usage is TRBJ2-6. CDR1 SGHVS and CDR2 FNYEAQ come from the germline V gene. CDR3 length: 15 residues.

The CDR3 loop reads CASSPWPENQPQHF. The J gene is TRBJ1-5, the V gene TRBV18. Germline CDR1 is KGHSH and CDR2 is LQKENI. The CDR3 is made up of 14 amino acids.

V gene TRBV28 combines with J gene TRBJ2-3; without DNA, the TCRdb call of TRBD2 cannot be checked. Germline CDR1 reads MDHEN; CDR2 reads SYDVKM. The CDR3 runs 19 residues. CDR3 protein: CASSPLTYRTSGTTDTQYF. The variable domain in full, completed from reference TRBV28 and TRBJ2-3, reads DVKVTQSSRYLVKRTGEKVFLECVQDMDHENMFWYRQDPGLGLRLIYFSYDVKMKEKGDIPEGYSVSREKKERFSLILESASTNQTSMYLCASSPLTYRTSGTTDTQYFGPGTRLTVL.

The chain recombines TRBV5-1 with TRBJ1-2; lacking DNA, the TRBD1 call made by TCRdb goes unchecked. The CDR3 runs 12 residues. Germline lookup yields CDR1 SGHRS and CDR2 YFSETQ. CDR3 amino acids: CASSADRNGYTF.

CDR3 amino acids: CASSPSGTGGKKAFF. The chain employs TRBV7-9 and TRBJ1-1; the D call from TCRdb, TRBD1, cannot be confirmed without DNA. The CDR3 has 15 amino acids. Germline values: CDR1 SEHNR, CDR2 FQNEAQ (reference sequence).

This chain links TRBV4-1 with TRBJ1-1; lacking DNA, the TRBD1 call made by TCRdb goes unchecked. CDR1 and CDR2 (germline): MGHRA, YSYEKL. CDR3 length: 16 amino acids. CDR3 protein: CASSHRDRGGNTEAFF.

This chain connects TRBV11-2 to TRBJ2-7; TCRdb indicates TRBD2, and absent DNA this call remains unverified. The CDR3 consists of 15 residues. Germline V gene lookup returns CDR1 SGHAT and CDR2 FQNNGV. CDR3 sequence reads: CASSFGSGGTYEQYF.

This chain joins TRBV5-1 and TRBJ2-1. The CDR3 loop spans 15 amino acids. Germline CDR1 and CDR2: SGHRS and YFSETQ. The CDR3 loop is CASSSEPTTYNEQFF.

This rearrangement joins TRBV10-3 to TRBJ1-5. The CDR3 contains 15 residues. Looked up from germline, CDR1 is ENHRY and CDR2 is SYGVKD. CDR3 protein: CATSEPREGVQPQHF.

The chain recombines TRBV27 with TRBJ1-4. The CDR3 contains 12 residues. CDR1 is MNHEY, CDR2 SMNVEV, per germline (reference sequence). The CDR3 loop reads CASSNQNEKLFF.

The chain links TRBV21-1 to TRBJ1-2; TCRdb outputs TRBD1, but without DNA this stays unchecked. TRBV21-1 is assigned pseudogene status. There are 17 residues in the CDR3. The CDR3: CASSKEDSRKTNYGYTF.

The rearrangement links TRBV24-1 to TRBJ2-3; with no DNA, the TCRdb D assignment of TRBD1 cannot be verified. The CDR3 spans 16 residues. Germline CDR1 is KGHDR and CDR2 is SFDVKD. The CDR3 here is CATSGRTGGAPDTQYF.

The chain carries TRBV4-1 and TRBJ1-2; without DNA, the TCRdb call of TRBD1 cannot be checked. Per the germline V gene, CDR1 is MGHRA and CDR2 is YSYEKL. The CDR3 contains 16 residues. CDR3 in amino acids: CASSHSFRQSNYGYTF.

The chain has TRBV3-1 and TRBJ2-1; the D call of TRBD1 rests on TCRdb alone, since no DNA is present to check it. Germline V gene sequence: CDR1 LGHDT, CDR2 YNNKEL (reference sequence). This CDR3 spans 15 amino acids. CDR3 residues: CASSRMGQGVNEQFF.

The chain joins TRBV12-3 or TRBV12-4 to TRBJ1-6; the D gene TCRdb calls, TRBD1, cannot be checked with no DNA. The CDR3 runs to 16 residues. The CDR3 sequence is CASSLGGPHSNSPLHF.

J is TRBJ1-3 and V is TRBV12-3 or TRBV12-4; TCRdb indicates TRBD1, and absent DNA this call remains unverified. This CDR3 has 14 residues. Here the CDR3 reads CASRRTGMGNTIYF.

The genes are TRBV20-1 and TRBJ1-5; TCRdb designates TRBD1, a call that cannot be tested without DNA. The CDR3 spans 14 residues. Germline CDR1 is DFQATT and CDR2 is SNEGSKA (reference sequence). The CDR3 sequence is CSARETGENYPQHF.

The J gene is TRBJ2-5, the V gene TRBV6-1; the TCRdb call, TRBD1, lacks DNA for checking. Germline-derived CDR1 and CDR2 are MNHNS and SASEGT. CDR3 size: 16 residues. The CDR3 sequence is CASTEWAIGRGETQYF.

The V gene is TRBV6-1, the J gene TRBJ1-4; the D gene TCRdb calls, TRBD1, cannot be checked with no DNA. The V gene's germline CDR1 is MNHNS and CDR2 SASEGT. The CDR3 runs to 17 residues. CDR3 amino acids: CASRFSPGTGSNEKLFF.

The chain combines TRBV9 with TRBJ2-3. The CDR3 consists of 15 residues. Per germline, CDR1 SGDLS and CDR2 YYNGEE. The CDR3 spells CASSEDSEGRDTQYF.

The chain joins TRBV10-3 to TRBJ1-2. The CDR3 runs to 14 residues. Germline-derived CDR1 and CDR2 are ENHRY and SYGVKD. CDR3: CAISEAGRDYGYTF.

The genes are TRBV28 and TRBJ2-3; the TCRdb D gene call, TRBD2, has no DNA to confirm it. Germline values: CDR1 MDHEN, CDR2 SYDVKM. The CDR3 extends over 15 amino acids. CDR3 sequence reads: CASSDWTGNTDTQYF.